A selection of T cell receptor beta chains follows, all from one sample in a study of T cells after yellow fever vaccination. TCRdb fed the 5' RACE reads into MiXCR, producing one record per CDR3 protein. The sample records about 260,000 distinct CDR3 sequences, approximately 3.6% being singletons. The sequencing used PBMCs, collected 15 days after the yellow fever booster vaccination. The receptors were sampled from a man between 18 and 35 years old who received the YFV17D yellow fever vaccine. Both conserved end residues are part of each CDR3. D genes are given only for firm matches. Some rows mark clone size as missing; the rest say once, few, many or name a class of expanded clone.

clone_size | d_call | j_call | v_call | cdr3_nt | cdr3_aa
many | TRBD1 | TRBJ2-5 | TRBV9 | TGTGCCAGCAGCGGGGACAGGGATGGCGAGACCCAGTACTTC | CASSGDRDGETQYF
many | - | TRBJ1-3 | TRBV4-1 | TGCGCCAGCAGCCAAGATGAGAGGCGGACCTACTCTGGAAACACCATATATTTT | CASSQDERRTYSGNTIYF
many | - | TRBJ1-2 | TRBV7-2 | TGTGCCAGCAGCTTAGAGAATATGCTCGGCTACACCTTC | CASSLENMLGYTF
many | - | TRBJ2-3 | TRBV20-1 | TGCAGTGCTAGAGATCGTGACCCCCGGGCTACGCAGTATTTT | CSARDRDPRATQYF
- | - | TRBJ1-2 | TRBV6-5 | TGTGCCAGCGGACAGAGTTCTAACTATGGCTACACCTTC | CASGQSSNYGYTF
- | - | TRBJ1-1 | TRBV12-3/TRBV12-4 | TGTGCCAGCAGGCTAAATCGGGGCCCCGACACTGAAGCTTTCTTT | CASRLNRGPDTEAFF
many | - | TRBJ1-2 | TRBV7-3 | TGTGCCAGCAGCTTACAAGGAGATGGGGGCTACACCTTC | CASSLQGDGGYTF
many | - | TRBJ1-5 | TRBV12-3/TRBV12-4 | TGTGCCAGCCGGGCAGATAGCAATCAGCCCCAGCATTTT | CASRADSNQPQHF
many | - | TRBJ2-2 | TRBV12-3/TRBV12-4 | TGTGCCAGCGGTCCTTATGGGGGAACCGGGGAGCTGTTTTTT | CASGPYGGTGELFF
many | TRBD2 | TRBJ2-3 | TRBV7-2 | TGTGCCAGCAGCTTAGCGGGGACTAGCGGGGTAGTAGATACGCAGTATTTT | CASSLAGTSGVVDTQYF
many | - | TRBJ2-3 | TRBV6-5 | TGTGCCAGCAGTTCGCCGGGGTCTTCTACGACGTATTTT | CASSSPGSSTTYF
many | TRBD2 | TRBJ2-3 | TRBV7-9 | TGTGCCCAAGGCGGGGGAAAGGATACGCAGTATTTT | CAQGGGKDTQYF
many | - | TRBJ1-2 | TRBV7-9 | TGTGCCAGCAGCTTAACACTTTCCTACGGGGGGGCGCGATGGGGCTACACCTTC | CASSLTLSYGGARWGYTF
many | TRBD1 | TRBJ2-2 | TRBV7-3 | TGTGCCAGCAGTGATCAGGGGGCCGGGGAGCTGTTTTTT | CASSDQGAGELFF
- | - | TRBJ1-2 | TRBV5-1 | TGCGCCAGCAGCCTCCGGGACGGCAGTACCTATGGCTACACCTTC | CASSLRDGSTYGYTF
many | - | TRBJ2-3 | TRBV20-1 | TGCAGTGCGCAGAGACCAGTCGCAGGGGCACATACGCAGTATTTT | CSAQRPVAGAHTQYF
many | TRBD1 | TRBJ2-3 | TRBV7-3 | TGTGCCAGCAGCTCCGGGACAGGGCCAGCAGATACGCAGTATTTT | CASSSGTGPADTQYF
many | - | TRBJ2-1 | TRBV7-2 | TGTGCCAGCAGCTTAGCCTTCCGGGAAAGAGAGGATAATGAGCAGTTCTTC | CASSLAFREREDNEQFF
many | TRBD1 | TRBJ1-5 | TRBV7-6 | TGTGCCAGCAGCCCTAGGACAGGGGTTCAGCCCCAGCATTTT | CASSPRTGVQPQHF
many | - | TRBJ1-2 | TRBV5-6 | TGTGCCAGCAGCTACCTTTACAGGGACTATGGCTACACCTTC | CASSYLYRDYGYTF
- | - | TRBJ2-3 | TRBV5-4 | TGTGCCAGCAGCCGCCTCCCTGGGGATACGCAGTATTTT | CASSRLPGDTQYF
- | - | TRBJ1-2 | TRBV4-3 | TGCGCCAGCAGCCAAGATACAGCCCCGCGGGGTAACTATGGCTACACCTTC | CASSQDTAPRGNYGYTF
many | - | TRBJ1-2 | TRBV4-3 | TGCGCCAGCAGCGCGGCACCCCCGGGACGCACATCCCGGGGCTACACCTTC | CASSAAPPGRTSRGYTF
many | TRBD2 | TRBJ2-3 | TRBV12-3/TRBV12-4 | TGTGCCAGCAGTCTCGGACTAGCGGGGGGCGGCACAGATACGCAGTATTTT | CASSLGLAGGGTDTQYF
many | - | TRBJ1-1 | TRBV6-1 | TGTGCCAGCGTCGGAGTCCCTTACACTGAAGCTTTCTTT | CASVGVPYTEAFF
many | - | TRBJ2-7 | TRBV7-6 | TGTGCCAGCAGCTTAGCAGGGAACCCCTACGAGCAGTACTTC | CASSLAGNPYEQYF
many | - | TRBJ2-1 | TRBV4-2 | TGTGCCAGCAGCCCTAAGGGGGAGCCGCTATACAATGAGCAGTTCTTC | CASSPKGEPLYNEQFF
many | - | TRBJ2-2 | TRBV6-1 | TGTGCCAGCAGTGAAGTCTTGGCGGAGACCGGGGAGCTGTTTTTT | CASSEVLAETGELFF
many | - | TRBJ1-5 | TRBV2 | TGTGCCAGCAGTCGGGGGGTGGGCCAGCCCCAGCATTTT | CASSRGVGQPQHF
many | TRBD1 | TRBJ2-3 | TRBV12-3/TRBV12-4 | TGTGCCAGCAGTTTGGTAGGGGGCGCAGATACGCAGTATTTT | CASSLVGGADTQYF
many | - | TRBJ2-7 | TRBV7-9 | TGTGCCAGCAGCTTCGGACGGGGAGATGTGTACGAGCAGTACTTC | CASSFGRGDVYEQYF
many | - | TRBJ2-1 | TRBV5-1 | TGCGCCAGCAGCTTGATGGGGGCCGACAATGAGCAGTTCTTC | CASSLMGADNEQFF
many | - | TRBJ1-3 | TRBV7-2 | TGTGCCAGCAGCTTACGCGGGGGCTCTGGAAACACCATATATTTT | CASSLRGGSGNTIYF
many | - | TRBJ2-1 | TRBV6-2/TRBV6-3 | TGTGCCAGCAGTTACTCAATTAGTTACAATGAGCAGTTCTTC | CASSYSISYNEQFF
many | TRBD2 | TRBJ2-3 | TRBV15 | TGTGCCACCAGCAGAGTAGGAGGCCCGGGGGGAATAACAGATACGCAGTATTTT | CATSRVGGPGGITDTQYF
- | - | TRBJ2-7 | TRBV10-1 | TGCGCCAGCAGTGAGGCCGGGACCTACGAGCAGTACTTC | CASSEAGTYEQYF
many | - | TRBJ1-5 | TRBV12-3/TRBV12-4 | TGTGCCAGCAGTTTAGGTACAGGAAGGGCCAATCAGCCCCAGCATTTT | CASSLGTGRANQPQHF
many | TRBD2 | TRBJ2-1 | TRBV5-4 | TGTGCCAGCAGCTTGCGGCGGGGGTCAACCTACAATGAGCAGTTCTTC | CASSLRRGSTYNEQFF
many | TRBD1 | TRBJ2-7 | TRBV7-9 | TGTGCCAGCAGCTTAGACCGGACAGGGGCCCTAAGAGAGCAGTACTTC | CASSLDRTGALREQYF
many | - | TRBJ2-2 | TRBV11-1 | TGTGCCAGCAGCCTCGGCAGGGGAATGGTAAACACCGGGGAGCTGTTTTTT | CASSLGRGMVNTGELFF
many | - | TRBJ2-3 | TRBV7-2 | TGTGCCAGCAGCCGCGGGGCAGTCAGCACAGATACGCAGTATTTT | CASSRGAVSTDTQYF
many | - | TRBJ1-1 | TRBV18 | TGTGCCAGCTCCAGAGACGAGCGGAGGAACACTGAAGCTTTCTTT | CASSRDERRNTEAFF
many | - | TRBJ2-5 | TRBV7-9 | TGTGCCAGCAGCTCCGGCCGGGAGACCCAGTACTTC | CASSSGRETQYF
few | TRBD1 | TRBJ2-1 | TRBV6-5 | TGTGCCAGCAGTTCCGGGGACAGGTACAATGAGCAGTTCTTC | CASSSGDRYNEQFF
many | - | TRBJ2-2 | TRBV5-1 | TGCGCCAGCAGCTTGGGGTTCGCGAACACCGGGGAGCTGTTTTTT | CASSLGFANTGELFF
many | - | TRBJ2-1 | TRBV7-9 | TGTGCCAGCAGCCTACTCCACGATCGTGAGCAGTTCTTC | CASSLLHDREQFF
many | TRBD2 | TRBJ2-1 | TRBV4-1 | TGCGCCAGCAGGGGACTAGCATCAGGGGAGCAGTTCTTC | CASRGLASGEQFF
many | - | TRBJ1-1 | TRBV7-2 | TGTGCCAGCAGCCACCCCGGGGCGAGGGCTTTCTTT | CASSHPGARAFF
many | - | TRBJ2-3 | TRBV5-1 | TGCGCCAGCAGCTTACCGGTGATCACTAGCACAGATACGCAGTATTTT | CASSLPVITSTDTQYF
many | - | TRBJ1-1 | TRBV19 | TGTGCCAGTAGTAACATCATTTCTGGATCGAACACTGAAGCTTTCTTT | CASSNIISGSNTEAFF
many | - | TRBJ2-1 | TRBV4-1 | TGCGCCAGCAGCCAAGCAAATGGGCTCTACAATGAGCAGTTCTTC | CASSQANGLYNEQFF
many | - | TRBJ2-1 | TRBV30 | TGTGCCTGGGGGCAGGTATTCGTAAATGAGCAGTTCTTC | CAWGQVFVNEQFF
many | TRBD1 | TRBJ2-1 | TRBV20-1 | TGCAGTGCTAGAGGGACAGGGGGCTCCTACAATGAGCAGTTCTTC | CSARGTGGSYNEQFF
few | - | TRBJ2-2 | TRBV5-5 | TGTGCCAGCAACTCGCGGTCCGGGGAGCTGTTTTTT | CASNSRSGELFF